The 13 T cell receptor beta chains presented below share a single source sample, sequenced in a study of cytomegalovirus exposure and HLA in healthy donors. Only in-frame clones appear in the TCRdb table, and some are missing; sequencing was by immunoSEQ multiplex PCR. The table has 35,000 to 50,000 clones, 80% to 95% seen once. The sequencing input was PBMCs. The receptors derive from a woman aged 18-30 years in good health and CMV-seronegative.

This CDR3 reads CASSQGGGHTTDTQYF. The CDR3 nucleotides read TGTGCCAGCAGCCAAGGCGGGGGGCACACCACAGATACGCAGTATTTT. The V gene is TRBV14, the J gene TRBJ2-3; TRBD2 agrees at 8 bases. V was clipped by 1 base and J by 2 bases; unmatched bases: 5. Germline CDR1 and CDR2: SGHDN and FVKESK. CDR3 length: 16 residues.

The chain has TRBV28 and TRBJ2-5; 10 nucleotides line up with TRBD2. CDR1 and CDR2 (germline): MDHEN, SYDVKM. The CDR3 has 17 residues. V shed 5 bases and J 5 bases; nucleotides not matched to a gene: 14. The DNA for the CDR3 is TGTGCCAGCAGTACGCCGTCTAGCGGGAGTAATTCGGAGACCCAGTACTTC. This encodes CASSTPSSGSNSETQYF. The full variable domain, its missing parts supplied by reference TRBV28 and TRBJ2-5, is DVKVTQSSRYLVKRTGEKVFLECVQDMDHENMFWYRQDPGLGLRLIYFSYDVKMKEKGDIPEGYSVSREKKERFSLILESASTNQTSMYLCASSTPSSGSNSETQYFGPGTRLLVL.

The chain is built from TRBV29-1 and TRBJ2-5, with D perhaps TRBD2 (7 bases). In germline, CDR1 is SQVTM, CDR2 ANQGSEA. The V end lost 6 bases, the J end lost 4 bases, and 12 bases lay between the germline ends. The CDR3 loop spans 12 amino acids. In DNA form, the CDR3 reads TGCAGCGTCGGTGGGGGGGCAGAGACCCAGTACTTC. As protein: CSVGGGAETQYF.

The V gene is TRBV4-1, the J gene TRBJ1-4; 7 bases line up with TRBD1. V lost 4 bases to trimming and J lost 5 bases; unmatched junction nucleotides: 4. The germline CDR1 and CDR2 sequences are MGHRA and YSYEKL. The CDR3 is made up of 14 amino acids. The CDR3 DNA is TGCGCCAGCAGCCGCCCGGACAGGAATGAAAAACTGTTTTTT. This gives the protein CASSRPDRNEKLFF.

The rearrangement uses TRBV4-1 and TRBJ2-7; TRBD1 is a possible D gene (6 bases). CDR3 length equals 15 residues. Looked up from germline, CDR1 is MGHRA and CDR2 is YSYEKL. V was trimmed by 2 bases and J by 3 bases, leaving 14 bases between them. CDR3: CASSQRFGDNYEQYF. The CDR3 nucleotides are TGCGCCAGCAGCCAAAGGTTCGGGGACAACTACGAGCAGTACTTC.

The chain employs TRBV19 and TRBJ1-3; TRBD1 matches 8 bases. Germline V lookup: CDR1 LNHDA, CDR2 SQIVND (reference sequence). The CDR3 length is 15 residues. V shed 5 bases, J shed 2 bases, and the junction held 5 bases outside the gene matches. This chain's CDR3 is CASSVTGGTGNTIYF. CDR3 coding DNA: TGTGCCAGTAGTGTAACAGGGGGAACTGGAAACACCATATATTTT.

The rearrangement links TRBV5-1 to TRBJ1-5; TRBD1 matches 9 bases. The CDR3 is 16 residues long. V dropped 9 bases and J dropped 0; count of bases not matched to a gene: 10. The germline gives CDR1 SGHRS, CDR2 YFSETQ. DNA of the CDR3: TGCGCCACCCGGGACAGGGTAGAGTATAGCAATCAGCCCCAGCATTTT. Translating it yields CATRDRVEYSNQPQHF.

The rearrangement uses TRBV6-1 and TRBJ1-5, with 8 bases lining up with TRBD1. The CDR3 covers 14 residues. The trim removed 8 bases at V and 4 bases at J, leaving 7 bases unmatched. Germline V lookup: CDR1 MNHNS, CDR2 SASEGT. The CDR3, as DNA: TGTGCCAGCCGGACAGGGATTGCTAATCAGCCCCAGCATTTT. It specifies CASRTGIANQPQHF.

The rearrangement joins TRBV7-9 to TRBJ1-2, with a tentative D call TRBD1 (6 bases). V was trimmed by 6 bases and J by 5 bases, leaving 13 bases between them. The CDR3 spans 13 residues. In germline, CDR1 is SEHNR, CDR2 FQNEAQ (reference sequence). CDR3 sequence reads: CASSQMTGYGYTF. The CDR3 DNA sequence: TGTGCCAGCAGTCAAATGACAGGTTATGGCTACACCTTC.

The genes are TRBV6-1 and TRBJ2-7; TRBD1 agrees at 10 bases. V lost 8 bases and J lost 5; bases outside the gene matches: 9. Germline CDR1 reads MNHNS; CDR2 reads SASEGT. CDR3 length equals 14 residues. The CDR3 nucleotides are TGTGCCAGCGATGAGGGACAGGGGATCCACGAGCAGTACTTC. It translates to CASDEGQGIHEQYF.

The chain carries TRBV2 and TRBJ1-3; weak D call: TRBD1 (5 bases). This CDR3 region has 15 residues. Germline loops: CDR1 SNHLY, CDR2 FYNNEI. V was shortened by 6 bases and J by 0 bases, with 12 bases between the two germline ends. The CDR3 DNA is TGTGCCAGCAGCCAGGACACGATCTCTGGAAACACCATATATTTT. Its translation is CASSQDTISGNTIYF. Full variable domain (rest looked up from reference TRBV2 and TRBJ1-3): EPEVTQTPSHQVTQMGQEVILRCVPISNHLYFYWYRQILGQKVEFLVSFYNNEISEKSEIFDDQFSVERPDGSNFTLKIRSTKLEDSAMYFCASSQDTISGNTIYFGEGSWLTVV.

This chain links TRBV19 with TRBJ2-7, with TRBD2 identical over 8 bases. The CDR3 covers 14 residues. CDR1 LNHDA and CDR2 SQIVND come from the germline V gene (reference sequence). Losses at the gene ends were 5 bases for V and 7 bases for J; bases not matched to a gene: 10. The CDR3 loop reads CASSGPGLVGEQYF. In DNA, the CDR3 is TGTGCCAGTAGTGGCCCGGGACTAGTGGGTGAGCAGTACTTC.

V usage is TRBV5-1 and J usage is TRBJ1-1; a weak D match, TRBD1 (6 bases). CDR3 length equals 15 residues. V lost 0 bases and J 4 bases, leaving 13 bases between the germline ends. Germline V gives CDR1 SGHRS, CDR2 YFSETQ. CDR3: CASSLAVGRGTEAFF. CDR3 DNA sequence: TGCGCCAGCAGCTTGGCCGTGGGCAGGGGCACTGAAGCTTTCTTT.